These 24 T cell receptor beta chains share one sample of origin, sequenced in a study of cytomegalovirus exposure and HLA in healthy donors. Primers included in the PCR were 60 Vbeta and 13 Jbeta primers. The repertoire was sequenced with immunoSEQ multiplex PCR; TCRdb's copy has only in-frame clones and lacks some. Of approximately 140,000 clones in the sample, approximately 85% were seen once. Specimen: PBMCs. Source of these receptors: a man in his fifties in good health and CMV-seropositive.

The chain employs TRBV5-4 and TRBJ2-5; maybe TRBD2 (6 bases). The germline V gene has CDR1 SGHNT and CDR2 YYREEE (reference sequence). The V end was cut by 1 base, the J end by 4 bases, with 14 bases between. The CDR3 extends over 15 amino acids. As DNA, the CDR3 is TGTGCCAGCAGCTTGCCGGGACTTGGGGGAGAGACCCAGTACTTC. Its protein is CASSLPGLGGETQYF.

This clone was detected a few times. The genes are TRBV5-4 and TRBJ2-7; D perhaps matches TRBD2 (6 bases). The CDR3 runs 13 residues. From germline, CDR1 is SGHNT and CDR2 YYREEE (reference sequence). Trimming took off 4 bases at V and 5 bases at J, with 13 bases between the two ends. CDR3: CASSMAGNDEQYF. The CDR3 region has the DNA TGTGCCAGCAGCATGGCGGGGAACGACGAGCAGTACTTC.

This chain links TRBV12-5 with TRBJ2-7; 11 positions agree with TRBD2. CDR3 length: 15 residues. Trimming at V came to 3 bases and at J to 4 bases, leaving 5 bases not matched to a gene. Germline CDR1 reads LGHNT; CDR2 reads FRNRAP. Written as DNA, the CDR3 is TGTGCTAGTGGTTTCGGTAGCGGGAGGGGATACGAGCAGTACTTC. Translated: CASGFGSGRGYEQYF. The entire variable domain, with the rest obtained from reference TRBV12-5 and TRBJ2-7, is as follows: DARVTQTPRHKVTEMGQEVTMRCQPILGHNTVFWYRQTMMQGLELLAYFRNRAPLDDSGMPKDRFSAEMPDATLATLKIQPSEPRDSAVYFCASGFGSGRGYEQYFGPGTRLTVT.

J is TRBJ2-7 and V is TRBV2; no definite D call. This CDR3 contains 12 residues. CDR1 and CDR2 from the germline V gene are SNHLY and FYNNEI. Trimming left V 4 bases short and J 3 bases short, with 7 bases between. As DNA, the CDR3 is TGTGCCAGCAGTGTCCAGAACTACGAGCAGTACTTC. It codes for CASSVQNYEQYF. Full variable domain (outside the CDR3, taken from reference TRBV2 and TRBJ2-7): EPEVTQTPSHQVTQMGQEVILRCVPISNHLYFYWYRQILGQKVEFLVSFYNNEISEKSEIFDDQFSVERPDGSNFTLKIRSTKLEDSAMYFCASSVQNYEQYFGPGTRLTVT.

V and J are TRBV9 and TRBJ2-3; D may be TRBD2 (5 bases). The V end was cut by 3 bases, the J end by 4 bases, with 6 bases between. The CDR3 loop spans 12 amino acids. In germline, CDR1 is SGDLS, CDR2 YYNGEE. DNA for the CDR3: TGTGCCAGCAGCGCGGAGGCAGATACGCAGTATTTT. It translates to CASSAEADTQYF.

Note on this clone: Its ends do not fully match the called genes, so a read error is possible. The chain uses TRBV7-9 and TRBJ1-5; D gene unclear. Germline V gene data show CDR1 as SEHNR and CDR2 as FQNEAQ (reference sequence). The CDR3 runs 13 residues. The CDR3, as DNA: TGTTCCAGCAGCTTAGGAGGAGATCAGCCCCAGCATTTT. Translating gives CSSSLGGDQPQHF.

This clone was seen only once. The rearrangement uses TRBV5-5 and TRBJ1-1; 7 nucleotides match TRBD1. Germline V gene sequence: CDR1 SGHKS, CDR2 YYEKEE (reference sequence). This CDR3 contains 15 residues. With V trimmed by 0 bases and J by 10 bases, 12 bases remained unmatched. DNA for the CDR3: TGTGCCAGCAGCTTGGAACCCCAGGGGCCAGGGGGAGCTTTCTTT. It encodes CASSLEPQGPGGAFF.

This sequence joins TRBV6-5 and TRBJ2-7; 9 bases agree with TRBD2. From germline, CDR1 is MNHEY and CDR2 SVGAGI. Trimming removed 1 base from V and 2 bases from J; junction bases left unmatched: 3. The CDR3 contains 15 residues. Here the CDR3 DNA reads TGTGCCAGCAGTTACTATAGCGGGAGAACCTACGAGCAGTACTTC. As protein: CASSYYSGRTYEQYF.

The CDR3 DNA is TGTGCCAGCAGCGTTGCGGCACCTAGCACAGATACGCAGTATTTT. Translated: CASSVAAPSTDTQYF. This chain uses TRBV9 with TRBJ2-3; D is uncertain. The V gene's germline CDR1 is SGDLS and CDR2 YYNGEE. The CDR3 covers 15 residues. The V gene lost 2 bases and the J gene lost 0 bases, with 10 bases spanning the gap.

The rearrangement uses TRBV10-3 and TRBJ2-1, with D possibly matching TRBD2 (6 bases). This CDR3 contains 20 residues. Looked up from germline, CDR1 is ENHRY and CDR2 is SYGVKD. The ends were cut back, 0 bases at V and 0 bases at J, with 21 bases in the middle. CDR3 bases: TGTGCCATCAGTGAGTCGATTGGGTTAGCGGTATCGAGCTCCTACAATGAGCAGTTCTTC. Amino acid sequence: CAISESIGLAVSSSYNEQFF.

The rearrangement links TRBV5-4 to TRBJ2-7; a possible D gene is TRBD1 (5 bases). The CDR3 covers 15 residues. Looked up from germline, CDR1 is SGHNT and CDR2 is YYREEE (reference sequence). V was pared by 0 bases and J by 2 bases, with 12 bases between. The CDR3 spells CASSLGRTSTYEQYF. As DNA, the CDR3 is TGTGCCAGCAGCTTGGGCAGGACATCTACCTACGAGCAGTACTTC.

The V and J genes are TRBV18 and TRBJ1-4; D perhaps matches TRBD1 (5 bases). Germline CDR1 and CDR2: KGHSH and LQKENI. The CDR3 totals 17 residues. Between the trimmed V and J ends, which lost 5 bases and 1 base, there was a span of 17 bases. CDR3 nucleotides: TGTGCCAGCTCAATCGCGGCTGGGGCGCGAACTAATGAAAAACTGTTTTTT. Translating it yields CASSIAAGARTNEKLFF.

CDR3 in DNA: TGTGCCAGCCGGTTTGAGTTGTTGACAGATACGCAGTATTTT. Encoded protein: CASRFELLTDTQYF. The chain employs TRBV2 and TRBJ2-3, with D hard to call. Germline lookup yields CDR1 SNHLY and CDR2 FYNNEI. V was clipped by 8 bases and J by 3 bases, with 15 bases between them. This CDR3 spans 14 amino acids.

The CDR3, as DNA: TGTGCCAGCAGCCGGGGACTAGCGGGATCTTTCGAGCAGTACTTC. Translated, it gives CASSRGLAGSFEQYF. V usage is TRBV7-9 and J usage is TRBJ2-7; 13 bases map to TRBD2. The CDR3 has 15 residues. The V and J ends lost 5 bases and 6 bases, in that order; junction bases with no gene match: 7. Germline V gene data show CDR1 as SEHNR and CDR2 as FQNEAQ (reference sequence). Together with reference TRBV7-9 and TRBJ2-7, the CDR3 gives the full variable domain: DTGVSQNPRHKITKRGQNVTFRCDPISEHNRLYWYRQTLGQGPEFLTYFQNEAQLEKSRLLSDRFSAERPKGSFSTLEIQRTEQGDSAMYLCASSRGLAGSFEQYFGPGTRLTVT.

This chain uses TRBV7-6 with TRBJ2-3, with 8 bases lining up with TRBD2. CDR1 is SGHVS and CDR2 is FNYEAQ in the germline V gene. The CDR3 covers 18 residues. V shed 1 base and J 5 bases; nucleotides not matched to a gene: 14. CDR3 amino acids: CASSLGAGSGGLIDTQYF. The CDR3 region has the DNA TGTGCCAGCAGCTTAGGAGCCGGGTCGGGAGGGTTAATAGATACGCAGTATTTT.

The J gene is TRBJ2-7, the V gene TRBV28, with 10 positions matching TRBD2. V trimming: 3 bases; J trimming: 6 bases; junction bases outside the gene matches: 8. The CDR3 consists of 15 residues. Per germline, CDR1 MDHEN and CDR2 SYDVKM. As DNA, the CDR3 is TGTGCCAGCAGTTTGTTCTCTAGCGGGAGTATCGAGCAGTACTTC. This codes for CASSLFSSGSIEQYF. Full variable domain (outside the CDR3, taken from reference TRBV28 and TRBJ2-7): DVKVTQSSRYLVKRTGEKVFLECVQDMDHENMFWYRQDPGLGLRLIYFSYDVKMKEKGDIPEGYSVSREKKERFSLILESASTNQTSMYLCASSLFSSGSIEQYFGPGTRLTVT.

V is TRBV27 and J is TRBJ2-5; D perhaps matches TRBD1 (6 bases). The J call is doubtful: the DNA matches TRBJ2-7 better. Germline CDR1 MNHEY, CDR2 SMNVEV (reference sequence). This CDR3 region has 13 residues. The CDR3 sequence is CASSLSSDSEQYF. The CDR3 bases are TGTGCCAGCAGTTTATCTTCGGACAGCGAGCAGTACTTC.

This clone has a handful of counts. The chain is built from TRBV2 and TRBJ2-1; D possibly corresponds to TRBD2 (5 bases). The CDR3 length is 12 residues. CDR1 and CDR2 (germline): SNHLY, FYNNEI. V lost 5 bases and J lost 9, with 11 bases in between. CDR3 amino acids: CASSPLAGEQFF. The CDR3 nucleotides read TGTGCCAGCAGTCCCCTAGCCGGTGAGCAGTTCTTC.

The chain joins TRBV18 to TRBJ2-1; D call uncertain. The CDR3 is 11 amino acids. Germline assignment: CDR1 KGHSH and CDR2 LQKENI. Trimming pared 3 bases from V and 7 bases from J, leaving 4 bases between. The CDR3 region has the DNA TGTGCCAGCTCACCGGAGAATGAGCAGTTCTTC. Translated: CASSPENEQFF.

This chain joins TRBV10-3 and TRBJ2-5, with TRBD1 matching 8 bases. With 2 bases clipped from V and 4 bases from J, the junction kept 6 bases outside the gene matches. The germline gives CDR1 ENHRY, CDR2 SYGVKD. The CDR3 sequence is 15 residues long. CDR3 amino acids: CAISERQGAGETQYF. The CDR3 nucleotides are TGTGCCATCAGTGAGAGGCAGGGGGCTGGAGAGACCCAGTACTTC.

Points on this clone: The junction differs from germline at one of its ends, possibly a read error. V and J are TRBV7-9 and TRBJ2-5, with D uncertain. Germline CDR1 reads SEHNR; CDR2 reads FQNEAQ (reference sequence). This CDR3 is 13 amino acids long. This chain's CDR3 is CSSSSLVGETQYF. The CDR3 nucleotides read TGTTCCAGCAGCTCCCTAGTAGGAGAGACCCAGTACTTC.

J is TRBJ2-2 and V is TRBV10-3; maybe TRBD1 (6 bases). This CDR3 is built from 16 residues. Germline CDR1 is ENHRY and CDR2 is SYGVKD. Trimming removed 3 bases at V and 4 bases at J, with 15 bases between. CDR3 sequence (DNA): TGTGCCATCAGTGAAGGACAGTTTATGAGCACCGGGGAGCTGTTTTTT. This gives the protein CAISEGQFMSTGELFF.

The chain's CDR3 is CASRTQGARNIQYF. CDR3 DNA: TGTGCCAGCAGGACCCAGGGGGCGAGAAACATTCAGTACTTC. The chain carries TRBV2 and TRBJ2-4, with TRBD1 matching 8 bases. The CDR3 totals 14 residues. The V and J ends lost 6 bases and 6 bases, in that order; junction bases with no gene match: 7. Germline values: CDR1 SNHLY, CDR2 FYNNEI.

The rearrangement joins TRBV11-3 to TRBJ1-1; perhaps TRBD1 as D (5 bases). The CDR3 sequence is 14 residues long. V shed 5 bases and J shed 0 bases, with 10 bases lying between them. Germline V lookup: CDR1 SGHNT, CDR2 YENEEA. The CDR3 DNA follows: TGTGCCAGCAGCGCGGGACGTCTGAACACTGAAGCTTTCTTT. This codes for CASSAGRLNTEAFF.